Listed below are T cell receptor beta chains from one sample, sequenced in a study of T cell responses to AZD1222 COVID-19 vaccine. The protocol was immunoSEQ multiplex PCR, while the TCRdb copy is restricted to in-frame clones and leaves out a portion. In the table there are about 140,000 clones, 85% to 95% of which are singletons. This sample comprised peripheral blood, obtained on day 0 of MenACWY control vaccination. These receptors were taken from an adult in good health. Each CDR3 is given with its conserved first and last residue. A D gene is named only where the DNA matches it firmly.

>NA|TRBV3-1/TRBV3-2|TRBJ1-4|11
TGTGCCAGCAGCCTACAGGGAAAACTGTTTTTT
CASSLQGKLFF
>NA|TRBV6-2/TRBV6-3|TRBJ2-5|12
TGTGCCAGCAGCCCAGTTGAAGAGACCCAGTACTTC
CASSPVEETQYF
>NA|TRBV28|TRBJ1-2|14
TGTGCCAGCAGTTTAACCGGGACTCCCTGGGTTGTTACCTTC
CASSLTGTPWVVTF
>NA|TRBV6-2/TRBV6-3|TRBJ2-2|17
TGTGCCAGCAGCCAGGAGGTGGCAGGCGATAACACCGGGGAGCTGTTTTTT
CASSQEVAGDNTGELFF
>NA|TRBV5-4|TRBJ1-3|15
TGTGCCAGCAGCTTTCCAGGGACCTCTGGAAACACCATATATTTT
CASSFPGTSGNTIYF
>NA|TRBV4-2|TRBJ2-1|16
TGTGCCAGCAGCCAAGATTTTACAGTCTCCTACAATGAGCAGTTCTTC
CASSQDFTVSYNEQFF
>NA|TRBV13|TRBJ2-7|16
TGTGCCAGCAGCTTAGGCCGGCAGGGAATCTCCTACGAGCAGTACTTC
CASSLGRQGISYEQYF
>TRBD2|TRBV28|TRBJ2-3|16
TGTGCCAGCAGTTCCCCGTGGGCGGGAGCGGGAGATACGCAGTATTTT
CASSSPWAGAGDTQYF
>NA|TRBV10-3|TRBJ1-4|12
TGTGCCACGAATCGGGGGGATGAAAAACTGTTTTTT
CATNRGDEKLFF
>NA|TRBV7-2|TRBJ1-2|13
TGTGCCAGCAGCTTTTTATCGGCCTATGGCTACACCTTC
CASSFLSAYGYTF
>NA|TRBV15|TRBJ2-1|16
TGTGCCACCAGCAGACGGGACTCTAGCTCCTACAATGAGCAGTTCTTC
CATSRRDSSSYNEQFF